This T cell receptor (beta chain) was found in a study of OX40 agonist ivuxolimab in advanced cancers. Study-wide context: Ivuxolimab, an antibody acting as an agonist of OX40 (CD134), was used to treat patients. General study points: Mean expanded clone counts were higher in CD8+ than CD4+ T cells. Blood T cells, both CD4+ and CD8+, expanded clonally by week 6 at 0.1 to 3.0 mg/kg.

Blood sampling took place at baseline, cycle 4 day 1, and cycle 7 day 1. This CDR3 spans 12 amino acids. V shed 11 bases and J shed 4 bases, with 14 bases lying between them. CDR1 and CDR2 from the germline V gene are ENHRY and SYGVKD. Clones were sequenced by immunoSEQ multiplex PCR, and TCRdb holds only the in-frame ones, with some missing. This sample has tens of thousands of clones, with approximately 90% found just once. Concerning this clone itself: Its matching antigen is unknown.

The chain carries TRBV10-3 and TRBJ1-2, with D possibly being TRBD1 (6 bases). Sequences were derived from CD4+ or CD8+ T cells sorted from blood, sampled in a trial of the OX40 agonist ivuxolimab. This TCR derives from an adult with an advanced solid tumor such as melanoma, head and neck, liver or kidney cancer. In nucleotides, the CDR3 is TGTGCCTCAACGGACAGCCGCTATGGCTACACCTTC. Amino acids: CASTDSRYGYTF.